A selection of T cell receptor beta chains follows, all from one sample in a study of T-cell reconstitution after alpha-beta-depleted transplantation in children. TCRdb independently ran MiXCR on the PCR reads; one entry per CDR3 protein. The data hold 55,000 to 65,000 distinct CDR3 sequences, with less than 55% observed a single time. Sequenced here: PBMCs, mostly from graft donor cells, sampled 360 days after TCRalphabeta/CD19-depleted stem cell transplant. The receptors here all came from a male patient younger than 18 who had a stem cell transplant for acute lymphoblastic leukemia, so the T cells may come from the graft donor. Each CDR3 is given with its conserved first and last residue. A D gene is named only where the DNA matches it firmly. The size field is filled for only some rows; it gives once, few, many or a size class.

V: TRBV12-3/TRBV12-4; J: TRBJ1-5; size: NA; D: NA; DNA: TGTGCCAGCAGTTTAGCCAGCCCCAATCAGCCCCAGCATTTT; CDR3: CASSLASPNQPQHF
V: TRBV4-3; J: TRBJ2-7; size: NA; D: TRBD2; DNA: TGCGCCAGCAGCCATTCAGCGGGGGGGCCCTACGAGCAGTACTTC; CDR3: CASSHSAGGPYEQYF
V: TRBV20-1; J: TRBJ1-1; size: NA; D: TRBD1; DNA: TGCAGTGCTAGAGATCGGAGACAGGGTATTATGAACACTGAAGCTTTCTTT; CDR3: CSARDRRQGIMNTEAFF
V: TRBV20-1; J: TRBJ1-1; size: NA; D: NA; DNA: TGCAGTGCTCCCGGGACACCTAACACTGAAGCTTTCTTT; CDR3: CSAPGTPNTEAFF
V: TRBV11-2; J: TRBJ2-7; size: NA; D: NA; DNA: TGTGCCAGCAGCTTCGAGGGCGCCTCCCCCGAGCAGTACTTC; CDR3: CASSFEGASPEQYF
V: TRBV12-3/TRBV12-4; J: TRBJ1-5; size: NA; D: NA; DNA: TGTGCCAGCAGTATTCTCGGCCAGGGTAGCAATCAGCCCCAGCATTTT; CDR3: CASSILGQGSNQPQHF
V: TRBV24-1; J: TRBJ2-3; size: few; D: TRBD1; DNA: TGTGCCACCAGTGAGGAAGTTGGGACAGGGATCACAGATACGCAGTATTTT; CDR3: CATSEEVGTGITDTQYF
V: TRBV5-1; J: TRBJ1-1; size: few; D: NA; DNA: TGCGCCAGCAGCTTGAGCGGGCAGCGCATGAACACTGAAGCTTTCTTT; CDR3: CASSLSGQRMNTEAFF
V: TRBV7-6; J: TRBJ1-2; size: few; D: NA; DNA: TGTGCCAGCAGCCTCAGATTTATCCCTGACGGGGCTTATGGCTACACCTTC; CDR3: CASSLRFIPDGAYGYTF
V: TRBV7-9; J: TRBJ2-3; size: few; D: TRBD1; DNA: TGTGCCAGCAGCCCTGGGACAGGGCCAGATACGCAGTATTTT; CDR3: CASSPGTGPDTQYF
V: TRBV4-1; J: TRBJ2-7; size: NA; D: TRBD2; DNA: TGCGCCAGCAGCCAAGAAGCTAGCGGGAGCCTTTCCTACGAGCAGTACTTC; CDR3: CASSQEASGSLSYEQYF
V: TRBV20-1; J: TRBJ2-5; size: NA; D: NA; DNA: TGCAGCCTGACGGACGCGAAGGGGGAGACCCAGTACTTC; CDR3: CSLTDAKGETQYF
V: TRBV27; J: TRBJ2-3; size: few; D: NA; DNA: TGTGCCAGCAGTTTATGGGGATACGCTAACACAGATACGCAGTATTTT; CDR3: CASSLWGYANTDTQYF
V: TRBV4-1; J: TRBJ2-7; size: NA; D: NA; DNA: TGCGCCAGCAGCCAAGATTTGTCAGCGGAGATCTACGAGCAGTACTTC; CDR3: CASSQDLSAEIYEQYF
V: TRBV13; J: TRBJ1-4; size: many; D: TRBD1; DNA: TGTGCCAGCAGCCTAGACAGGGAGGGCGAAAAACTGTTTTTT; CDR3: CASSLDREGEKLFF
V: TRBV5-1; J: TRBJ2-1; size: NA; D: TRBD2; DNA: TGCGCCAGCAGCTTGGACGGCGGGAGGAGCTCCTACAATGAGCAGTTCTTC; CDR3: CASSLDGGRSSYNEQFF
V: TRBV6-1; J: TRBJ2-7; size: NA; D: TRBD1; DNA: TGTGCCAGCAGCCAAGAACAGGGGGCCGAGCAGTACTTC; CDR3: CASSQEQGAEQYF
V: TRBV6-2/TRBV6-3; J: TRBJ2-5; size: NA; D: NA; DNA: TGTGCCAGCCCCGTTGTAGGTCCGAGCCAGGAGACCCAGTACTTC; CDR3: CASPVVGPSQETQYF
V: TRBV7-9; J: TRBJ2-1; size: NA; D: TRBD2; DNA: TGTGCCAGCAGGACCGGGACTAGCTCCCCCAATGAGCAGTTCTTC; CDR3: CASRTGTSSPNEQFF
V: TRBV13; J: TRBJ2-7; size: NA; D: TRBD1; DNA: TGTGCCAGCAGCCAAAGACAGGGCTACGAGCAGTACTTC; CDR3: CASSQRQGYEQYF
V: TRBV18; J: TRBJ2-1; size: few; D: TRBD2; DNA: TGTGCCAGCTCACCCCTAGGGGGACTAGCGGGAGGCAATGAGCAGTTCTTC; CDR3: CASSPLGGLAGGNEQFF
V: TRBV10-3; J: TRBJ2-1; size: NA; D: TRBD2; DNA: TGTGCCATCAGTGAGAGGGGACTAGCGGGAGCCAGCTCCTACAATGAGCAGTTCTTC; CDR3: CAISERGLAGASSYNEQFF
V: TRBV12-3/TRBV12-4; J: TRBJ2-7; size: NA; D: NA; DNA: TGTGCCAGCAGTTCGAGACCTCCACCGGCTTACGAGCAGTACTTC; CDR3: CASSSRPPPAYEQYF
V: TRBV7-2; J: TRBJ2-7; size: NA; D: TRBD1; DNA: TGTGCCAGCAGCTTAGCCGGACAGGGTTACTACGAGCAGTACTTC; CDR3: CASSLAGQGYYEQYF
V: TRBV7-9; J: TRBJ2-5; size: few; D: TRBD2; DNA: TGTGCCAGCAGCAGGGGACCTCTAGCGGGATGGGAGACCCAGTACTTC; CDR3: CASSRGPLAGWETQYF